One sample yielded the 30 T cell receptor beta chains listed below, sequenced in a study of long-term antiretroviral therapy in people with HIV. Survey level was the resolution at which the v3.0 immunoSEQ assay ran. Generated by immunoSEQ multiplex PCR, the TCRdb table keeps only in-frame clones and is missing some. This table holds approximately 15,000 clones, around three quarters found once. The starting material was unsorted PBMCs, obtained 3.1 years after starting antiretroviral therapy. The receptors were gathered from a man in his forties with HIV.

V usage is TRBV27 and J usage is TRBJ2-1, with TRBD2 matching 11 bases. Germline loops: CDR1 MNHEY, CDR2 SMNVEV (reference sequence). The CDR3 totals 15 residues. V lost 4 bases to trimming and J lost 8 bases; unmatched junction nucleotides: 7. CDR3 in DNA: TGTGCCAGCAGTTCCCGACTAGCGGGGTCGTATGAGCAGTTCTTC. Translating gives CASSSRLAGSYEQFF.

The V and J genes are TRBV4-2 and TRBJ1-4; D is unresolved. V was cut by 4 bases and J by 5 bases, with 14 bases left in between. Looked up from germline, CDR1 is LGHNA and CDR2 is YNFKEQ. CDR3 length: 15 amino acids. CDR3 loop: CASSPLAGINEKLFF. The DNA for the CDR3 is TGTGCCAGCAGCCCTCTCGCCGGGATCAATGAAAAACTGTTTTTT.

This clone was found once. This rearrangement joins TRBV7-9 to TRBJ2-6; either TRBD1 or TRBD2 may supply D (6 bases each). Germline V gene sequence: CDR1 SEHNR, CDR2 FQNEAQ (reference sequence). The CDR3 runs to 18 residues. Trimming took off 0 bases at V and 4 bases at J, with 16 bases between the two ends. The CDR3 DNA sequence: TGTGCCAGCAGCTTAGCGACCGGGGGCGAGTCCGGGGCCAACGTCCTGACTTTC. Translating gives CASSLATGGESGANVLTF.

This clone has a single count. J is TRBJ2-7 and V is TRBV7-9, with 8 bases lining up with TRBD1. Looked up from germline, CDR1 is SEHNR and CDR2 is FQNEAQ (reference sequence). This CDR3 is built from 15 residues. V dropped 1 base and J dropped 3; count of bases not matched to a gene: 5. CDR3 coding DNA: TGTGCCAGCAGCTTAGATGGTGACAGGGGCTACGAGCAGTACTTC. Its translation is CASSLDGDRGYEQYF.

The chain has TRBV21-1 and TRBJ1-6. TRBV21-1 is reported as a pseudogene. CDR3 length: 16 residues. CDR3 region: CASSKEGDLGNSPLHF. CDR3 sequence (DNA): TGTGCCAGCAGCAAAGAAGGGGACCTCGGGAATTCACCCCTCCACTTT.

The chain employs TRBV2 and TRBJ1-1, with no clear D. From germline, CDR1 is SNHLY and CDR2 FYNNEI. The length of the CDR3 is 15 residues. V was pared by 2 bases and J by 1 base, with 11 bases between. Here the CDR3 reads CASSESTVGNTEAFF. For the CDR3, the DNA is TGTGCCAGCAGTGAATCCACCGTGGGGAACACTGAAGCTTTCTTT.

The V and J genes are TRBV13 and TRBJ2-7; 12 positions match TRBD1. The CDR3 consists of 15 residues. Germline V gives CDR1 PRHDT, CDR2 FYEKMQ (reference sequence). J was trimmed by 7 bases and V by 3 bases; bases with no gene match: 7. The CDR3 here is CASSLGGTGGREQYF. CDR3 bases: TGTGCCAGCAGCTTGGGCGGGACAGGGGGCCGGGAGCAGTACTTC.

A few counts support this clone. The chain is built from TRBV27 and TRBJ1-1, with 7 bases identical to TRBD1. V lost 5 bases, J lost 1 base, and 7 bases stayed unmatched. CDR1 is MNHEY and CDR2 is SMNVEV in the germline V gene (reference sequence). The length of the CDR3 is 15 residues. The CDR3 loop is CASSPIGQENTEAFF. In DNA form, the CDR3 reads TGTGCCAGCAGTCCTATCGGACAGGAGAACACTGAAGCTTTCTTT.

CDR3 bases: TGTGCCAGCAGCGACAAACAGAGAAGCACAGATACGCAGTATTTT. This gives the protein CASSDKQRSTDTQYF. The V call is TRBV13, the J call TRBJ2-3; D unresolved. V lost 5 bases and J lost 0, with 12 bases in between. CDR1 and CDR2 from the germline V gene are PRHDT and FYEKMQ (reference sequence). The CDR3 has 15 amino acids. Based on the CDR3 plus reference TRBV13 and TRBJ2-3, the full variable domain is AAGVIQSPRHLIKEKRETATLKCYPIPRHDTVYWYQQGPGQDPQFLISFYEKMQSDKGSIPDRFSAQQFSDYHSELNMSSLELGDSALYFCASSDKQRSTDTQYFGPGTRLTVL.

The chain combines TRBV7-2 with TRBJ2-7; 9 bases are a match to TRBD1. The J segment lost 2 bases and the V segment lost 5 bases, leaving 1 base of the junction unmatched. In germline, CDR1 is SGHTA, CDR2 FQGNSA. The CDR3 consists of 13 residues. The CDR3 bases are TGTGCCAGCAGCCGGGACAGGGCCTACGAGCAGTACTTC. Translating gives CASSRDRAYEQYF.

This clone showed up just a few times. The V call is TRBV29-1, the J call TRBJ2-2; D remains unclear. V lost 2 bases to trimming and J lost 2 bases, with 6 bases between them. This CDR3 has 13 amino acids. Germline V gives CDR1 SQVTM, CDR2 ANQGSEA. CDR3 region: CSVEKANTGELFF. The CDR3 DNA follows: TGCAGCGTTGAAAAGGCAAACACCGGGGAGCTGTTTTTT.

In its sample, this clone was seen a few times. The V call is TRBV7-2, the J call TRBJ1-5, with TRBD1 matching over 11 bases. The V gene end was trimmed by 5 bases and the J gene end by 5 bases; junction bases not matched to a gene: 14. Germline CDR1 is SGHTA and CDR2 is FQGNSA. The CDR3 runs to 18 residues. CDR3 nucleotide sequence: TGTGCCAGCAGCCCTTTCCCTTTGGGACAGGGGGGCCATCAGCCCCAGCATTTT. Translation gives CASSPFPLGQGGHQPQHF. Full variable domain (missing parts from reference TRBV7-2 and TRBJ1-5): GAGVSQSPSNKVTEKGKDVELRCDPISGHTALYWYRQSLGQGLEFLIYFQGNSAPDKSGLPSDRFSAERTGGSVSTLTIQRTQQEDSAVYLCASSPFPLGQGGHQPQHFGDGTRLSIL.

This clone showed up just once. The chain combines TRBV5-5 with TRBJ1-3; the D is unclear. This CDR3 is 16 amino acids long. V was clipped by 10 bases and J by 0 bases, with 20 bases between them. Germline values: CDR1 SGHKS, CDR2 YYEKEE (reference sequence). The CDR3 nucleotides read TGTGCCGCCGTGGGCCCGAATATCCTCTCTGGAAACACCATATATTTT. This codes for CAAVGPNILSGNTIYF.

The V call is TRBV4-1, the J call TRBJ2-1, with a weak D call TRBD2 (7 bases). This CDR3 is built from 15 residues. Germline V lookup: CDR1 MGHRA, CDR2 YSYEKL. Trimming shortened V by 5 bases and J by 7 bases, and 18 bases separated the two germline ends. CDR3 in amino acids: CASSARGDMRNEQFF. CDR3 nucleotide sequence: TGCGCCAGCAGCGCTCGGGGGGACATGCGGAATGAGCAGTTCTTC.

The rearrangement uses TRBV5-6 and TRBJ1-2; 10 bases are shared with TRBD1. After removal of 4 bases from V and 3 bases from J, the junction contained 3 bases not matched to a gene. The CDR3 spans 14 residues. Germline V gene data show CDR1 as SGHDT and CDR2 as YYEEEE. In DNA, the CDR3 is TGTGCCAGCAGCCCGGGACAGGGGTACTATGGCTACACCTTC. Translation: CASSPGQGYYGYTF.

The gene calls are TRBV7-9 and TRBJ2-7, with D tentatively TRBD2 (5 bases). This CDR3 has 15 residues. Germline V lookup: CDR1 SEHNR, CDR2 FQNEAQ (reference sequence). V was clipped by 2 bases and J by 0 bases, with 11 bases between them. CDR3 amino acids: CASSLTGVGSYEQYF. DNA for the CDR3: TGTGCCAGCAGCTTAACCGGGGTAGGCTCCTACGAGCAGTACTTC.

In its sample, this clone was seen once. The chain employs TRBV2 and TRBJ2-3, with 9 positions matching TRBD2. Germline lookup yields CDR1 SNHLY and CDR2 FYNNEI. The CDR3 extends over 17 amino acids. With V trimmed by 2 bases and J by 4 bases, 10 bases remained unmatched. The CDR3 loop reads CASSERWLAGKADTQYF. CDR3 in DNA: TGTGCCAGCAGTGAACGGTGGCTAGCGGGGAAGGCAGATACGCAGTATTTT.

This rearrangement joins TRBV28 to TRBJ2-6, with TRBD1 matching over 7 bases. The CDR3 has 19 residues. The V and J ends lost 2 bases and 0 bases, in that order; junction bases with no gene match: 10. The germline gives CDR1 MDHEN, CDR2 SYDVKM. The CDR3 loop reads CASSLLIGDSSSGANVLTF. The CDR3 coding sequence is TGTGCCAGCAGTTTACTTATAGGGGACAGCTCCTCTGGGGCCAACGTCCTGACTTTC.

The V call is TRBV2, the J call TRBJ2-5; D remains unclear. Germline values: CDR1 SNHLY, CDR2 FYNNEI. Trimming pared 3 bases from V and 9 bases from J, leaving 5 bases between. The CDR3 spans 10 residues. The CDR3 sequence: CASSDRAQYF. CDR3 sequence (DNA): TGTGCCAGCAGTGATAGGGCCCAGTACTTC.

The gene calls are TRBV6-5 and TRBJ2-7, with D unresolved. Looked up from germline, CDR1 is MNHEY and CDR2 is SVGAGI. CDR3 length: 12 amino acids. Trimming took 10 bases from V and 1 from J, leaving 11 bases between them. CDR3 DNA: TGTGCCACCACTTCCCAGTCCTACGAGCAGTACTTC. This codes for CATTSQSYEQYF.

This clone showed up just a few times. The V and J genes are TRBV10-1 and TRBJ2-7, with 11 bases aligning to TRBD1. Per germline, CDR1 WNHNN and CDR2 SYGVQD (reference sequence). This CDR3 comprises 14 residues. V was clipped by 6 bases and J by 5 bases; unmatched bases: 6. The CDR3 reads CASRPGTGGHEQYF. CDR3 bases: TGCGCCAGCAGACCCGGGACAGGGGGTCACGAGCAGTACTTC.

This clone was detected once. The V and J genes are TRBV5-6 and TRBJ1-5; D unresolved. Germline V gene lookup returns CDR1 SGHDT and CDR2 YYEEEE. V lost 0 bases to trimming and J lost 2 bases, with 9 bases between them. The CDR3 has 15 amino acids. The CDR3 bases are TGTGCCAGCAGCTTGGGCAGTGCTCGCAATCAGCCCCAGCATTTT. This translates into CASSLGSARNQPQHF. Full variable domain (missing parts from reference TRBV5-6 and TRBJ1-5): DAGVTQSPTHLIKTRGQQVTLRCSPKSGHDTVSWYQQALGQGPQFIFQYYEEEERQRGNFPDRFSGHQFPNYSSELNVNALLLGDSALYLCASSLGSARNQPQHFGDGTRLSIL.

The V call is TRBV5-1, the J call TRBJ1-1; the D is unclear. The germline V gene encodes CDR1 SGHRS and CDR2 YFSETQ. The germline V and J ends were trimmed by 0 bases and 3 bases, with 6 bases remaining between them. This CDR3 has 13 residues. CDR3 residues: CASSLVGHTEAFF. CDR3 nucleotide sequence: TGCGCCAGCAGCTTGGTCGGTCACACTGAAGCTTTCTTT.

The chain recombines TRBV11-2 with TRBJ2-3; no clear D gene. Germline CDR1 reads SGHAT; CDR2 reads FQNNGV. V lost 3 bases and J lost 7, with 20 bases in between. This CDR3 has 16 amino acids. CDR3 amino acids: CASSLTPTIPQNTQYF. CDR3 sequence (DNA): TGTGCCAGCAGCTTGACCCCAACGATCCCCCAGAATACGCAGTATTTT. The whole variable domain, filled in from reference TRBV11-2 and TRBJ2-3, reads EAGVAQSPRYKIIEKRQSVAFWCNPISGHATLYWYQQILGQGPKLLIQFQNNGVVDDSQLPKDRFSAERLKGVDSTLKIQPAKLEDSAVYLCASSLTPTIPQNTQYFGPGTRLTVL.

This clone was detected a few times. This rearrangement joins TRBV7-9 to TRBJ1-4; 10 bases match TRBD1. With V trimmed by 5 bases and J by 8 bases, 5 bases remained unmatched. The CDR3 consists of 14 residues. Germline CDR1 and CDR2: SEHNR and FQNEAQ (reference sequence). CDR3 in DNA: TGTGCCAGCAGCCCTGGACAGGGGGAAGAAAAACTGTTTTTT. Its protein product is CASSPGQGEEKLFF.

The rearrangement uses TRBV19 and TRBJ1-4; the D gene is possibly TRBD1 (6 bases). The V end lost 6 bases, the J end lost 8 bases, and 25 bases lay between the germline ends. The CDR3 extends over 17 amino acids. Per germline, CDR1 LNHDA and CDR2 SQIVND (reference sequence). As DNA, the CDR3 is TGTGCCAGTAGAGTAGAGGGGGGGCGGCCGCCCAAGGAAAAACTGTTTTTT. As protein: CASRVEGGRPPKEKLFF.

This clone was detected once. The chain has TRBV27 and TRBJ2-3; D is ambiguous. CDR3 length equals 18 residues. Germline CDR1 MNHEY, CDR2 SMNVEV (reference sequence). V lost 6 bases and J 2 bases, leaving 24 bases between the germline ends. The CDR3 DNA sequence: TGTGCCAGCAGCCCTGGTGAGAGGATAGGACGTATCACAGATACGCAGTATTTT. This sequence encodes CASSPGERIGRITDTQYF.

The CDR3 DNA reads TGTGCCAGCAGTGAAAGTTGGGCAATAGGAAAACTGTTTTTT. This gives the protein CASSESWAIGKLFF. The gene calls are TRBV2 and TRBJ1-4; no clear D gene. CDR1 and CDR2 from the germline V gene are SNHLY and FYNNEI. The CDR3 length is 14 residues. The V gene lost 2 bases and the J gene lost 10 bases, with 14 bases spanning the gap.

This clone turned up a few times. The chain is built from TRBV18 and TRBJ1-6; TRBD1 agrees at 8 bases. CDR1 and CDR2 (germline): KGHSH, LQKENI. V shed 5 bases and J 13 bases; nucleotides not matched to a gene: 13. There are 15 residues in the CDR3. The CDR3 is CASSSSGGALEPLHF. CDR3 coding DNA: TGTGCCAGCTCATCTTCAGGGGGCGCATTGGAGCCCCTCCACTTT.

V and J are TRBV7-8 and TRBJ2-7; 7 bases line up with TRBD1. The V and J ends lost 5 bases and 0 bases, in that order; junction bases with no gene match: 7. This CDR3 has 15 residues. Looked up from germline, CDR1 is SGHVS and CDR2 is FQNEAQ. In DNA form, the CDR3 reads TGTGCCAGCAGCAGACAGGGTAGGGGCTCCTACGAGCAGTACTTC. Protein: CASSRQGRGSYEQYF.